This record covers a single T cell receptor beta chain. This entry belongs to a study of blood T cell repertoires in COVID-19. Generated by immunoSEQ multiplex PCR, the TCRdb table keeps only in-frame clones and is missing some. The sample has about 370,000 clones, more than 80% seen once. The CDR3 sequence is 14 residues long. Losses at the gene ends were 1 base for V and 9 bases for J; bases not matched to a gene: 6. CDR1 is SGHRS and CDR2 is YFSETQ in the germline V gene. Sequenced: peripheral blood. The origin of this receptor is a woman under 40 with COVID-19, enrolled during active disease. V and J are TRBV5-1 and TRBJ2-5; 10 nucleotides agree with TRBD1. The CDR3 is CASSLPDRGQSQYF. The CDR3 DNA reads as TGCGCCAGCAGCTTGCCCGACAGGGGGCAGTCCCAGTACTTC.